Below are 26 T cell receptor beta chains sequenced from a single sample in a study of blood T cell repertoires in COVID-19. Sequencing was performed with immunoSEQ multiplex PCR; in TCRdb, only in-frame clones are kept and a portion is missing. The sample has some 350,000 clones, around 80% seen once; the top ten hold roughly 3%. Input material: peripheral blood. These receptors came from a young man with active or convalescent COVID-19.

This chain connects TRBV7-3 to TRBJ1-6; TRBD1 might be the D (6 bases). CDR1 is SGHTA and CDR2 is FQGTGA in the germline V gene. The CDR3 consists of 18 residues. V was trimmed by 3 bases and J by 8 bases, leaving 23 bases between them. CDR3 sequence: CASSFMFLVVDRHSPLHF. The CDR3 nucleotides are TGTGCCAGCAGCTTTATGTTTCTAGTTGTTGACAGGCATTCACCCCTCCACTTT.

The chain is built from TRBV12-3 or TRBV12-4 and TRBJ1-2; TRBD1 matches at 11 bases. The trim removed 5 bases at V and 10 bases at J, leaving 6 bases unmatched. This CDR3 is 13 amino acids long. CDR3 amino acids: CASSLGTGGDYTF. CDR3 bases: TGTGCCAGCAGTCTCGGGACAGGGGGGGACTACACCTTC.

The chain has TRBV6-6 and TRBJ1-1; D is uncertain. CDR1 MNHNY and CDR2 SVGAGI come from the germline V gene (reference sequence). CDR3 length equals 13 residues. V lost 3 bases, J lost 3 bases, and 8 bases lay in between. CDR3 DNA sequence: TGTGCCAGCAGTTATCGCCAGGACACTGAAGCTTTCTTT. This translates into CASSYRQDTEAFF.

The DNA of the CDR3 is TGTGCCAGCAGCTGGATGACTAGCGGGGGGGCAGATGAGCAGTTCTTC. Translation gives CASSWMTSGGADEQFF. The gene calls are TRBV11-2 and TRBJ2-1; 14 nucleotides match TRBD2. The CDR3 is 16 amino acids. The V segment lost 4 bases and the J segment 8 bases; nucleotides outside the gene matches: 7. The germline V gene has CDR1 SGHAT and CDR2 FQNNGV.

A single count supports this clone. J is TRBJ1-2 and V is TRBV27, with D tentatively TRBD1 (5 bases). This CDR3 comprises 13 residues. Germline lookup yields CDR1 MNHEY and CDR2 SMNVEV (reference sequence). Deletions cut 2 bases from V and 2 bases from J, with 6 bases between. CDR3 residues: CASSLRQNYGYTF. CDR3 in DNA: TGTGCCAGCAGTTTACGACAGAACTATGGCTACACCTTC.

This clone has a single count. V gene TRBV5-1 combines with J gene TRBJ1-1; D is ambiguous. From germline, CDR1 is SGHRS and CDR2 YFSETQ. The CDR3 contains 12 residues. With 0 bases removed from V and 7 bases from J, the gap between germline ends came to 7 bases. In DNA form, the CDR3 reads TGCGCCAGCAGCTTGGCCGAGGGTGAAGCTTTCTTT. This translates into CASSLAEGEAFF.

The V call is TRBV2, the J call TRBJ2-4, with TRBD2 matching over 12 bases. The CDR3 spans 17 residues. Per the germline V gene, CDR1 is SNHLY and CDR2 is FYNNEI. J was trimmed by 5 bases and V by 8 bases; bases with no gene match: 13. CDR3 loop: CASGRTSGKLRENIQYF. The CDR3 DNA is TGTGCCAGCGGGAGGACTAGCGGGAAGTTAAGAGAAAACATTCAGTACTTC.

The sample holds many counts of this clone. The chain combines TRBV27 with TRBJ1-2, with D perhaps TRBD1 (5 bases). Trimming took 2 bases from V and 4 from J, leaving 14 bases between them. The CDR3 length is 15 residues. Germline lookup yields CDR1 MNHEY and CDR2 SMNVEV (reference sequence). The CDR3 DNA is TGTGCCAGCAGTTTAAGTCCGGGGGGGACCTATGGCTACACCTTC. This gives the protein CASSLSPGGTYGYTF.

The V and J genes are TRBV19 and TRBJ2-1; 10 bases fit TRBD1. The V gene's germline CDR1 is LNHDA and CDR2 SQIVND (reference sequence). The CDR3 loop spans 15 amino acids. V lost 3 bases to trimming and J lost 4 bases; unmatched junction nucleotides: 3. The CDR3: CASSIQDRGYNEQFF. CDR3 sequence (DNA): TGTGCCAGTAGTATTCAGGACAGGGGGTACAATGAGCAGTTCTTC.

The V gene is TRBV27, the J gene TRBJ1-2; D is possibly TRBD1 (5 bases). Germline CDR1 reads MNHEY; CDR2 reads SMNVEV (reference sequence). Trimming removed 6 bases at V and 4 bases at J, with 18 bases between. The CDR3 has 15 amino acids. CDR3 sequence: CASRLFSGTPYGYTF. Here the CDR3 DNA reads TGTGCCAGCAGACTTTTCTCCGGGACTCCCTATGGCTACACCTTC.

The rearrangement uses TRBV27 and TRBJ1-5; TRBD1 agrees at 8 bases. Germline V gene data show CDR1 as MNHEY and CDR2 as SMNVEV (reference sequence). The CDR3 totals 14 residues. V shed 7 bases and J 4 bases; nucleotides not matched to a gene: 6. CDR3 DNA sequence: TGTGCCAGCACCCCCGGGACAGGAAATCAGCCCCAGCATTTT. Translating it yields CASTPGTGNQPQHF.

The V call is TRBV30, the J call TRBJ1-5; no definite D call. Trimming left V 3 bases short and J 6 bases short, with 9 bases between. Germline-derived CDR1 and CDR2 are GTSNPN and SVGIG (reference sequence). The CDR3 spans 12 residues. The CDR3 sequence: CAWSGYSQPQHF. In nucleotides, the CDR3 is TGTGCCTGGAGCGGTTATAGTCAGCCCCAGCATTTT. The complete variable domain, with remaining parts taken from reference TRBV30 and TRBJ1-5, reads SQTIHQWPATLVQPVGSPLSLECTVEGTSNPNLYWYRQAAGRGLQLLFYSVGIGQISSEVPQNLSASRPQDRQFILSSKKLLLSDSGFYLCAWSGYSQPQHFGDGTRLSIL.

The chain uses TRBV5-1 and TRBJ1-3; D is ambiguous. Trimming took off 3 bases at V and 4 bases at J, with 8 bases between the two ends. Germline V CDR1 and CDR2: SGHRS, YFSETQ. This CDR3 spans 13 amino acids. The CDR3 reads CASSSFEGNTIYF. The CDR3 DNA reads TGCGCCAGCAGCTCTTTTGAGGGAAACACCATATATTTT.

The V call is TRBV4-3, the J call TRBJ1-6, with 8 bases that match TRBD1. V lost 2 bases and J lost 9; bases outside the gene matches: 3. In germline, CDR1 is LGHNA, CDR2 YSLEER. The CDR3 length is 14 residues. The CDR3 sequence is CASSQQGALSPLHF. In DNA, the CDR3 is TGCGCCAGCAGCCAACAGGGGGCGCTTTCACCCCTCCACTTT.

The chain carries TRBV27 and TRBJ2-2; 8 nucleotides align to TRBD2. Germline CDR1 reads MNHEY; CDR2 reads SMNVEV (reference sequence). The CDR3 has 14 residues. The trim removed 10 bases at V and 4 bases at J, leaving 8 bases unmatched. This CDR3 reads CATRGLASTGELFF. The CDR3 DNA follows: TGTGCCACTAGAGGACTAGCAAGCACCGGGGAGCTGTTTTTT.

This clone was recorded a few times. This sequence joins TRBV11-2 and TRBJ1-2; unclear D gene. Germline loops: CDR1 SGHAT, CDR2 FQNNGV. This CDR3 region has 15 residues. V was cut by 5 bases and J by 6 bases, with 19 bases left in between. The CDR3 DNA follows: TGTGCCAGCAGCCCCTTGGGCACGGGAAAGGATGGCTACACCTTC. It translates to CASSPLGTGKDGYTF.

This clone was seen just once. The chain recombines TRBV7-9 with TRBJ1-3; D perhaps matches TRBD1 (5 bases). V lost 2 bases to trimming and J lost 0 bases, with 14 bases between them. Germline lookup yields CDR1 SEHNR and CDR2 FQNEAQ (reference sequence). The CDR3 is made up of 17 amino acids. In DNA form, the CDR3 reads TGTGCCAGCAGCTTAATCGACAGCACGTTCTCTGGAAACACCATATATTTT. This encodes CASSLIDSTFSGNTIYF.

This clone came up many times. The rearrangement links TRBV6-2 or TRBV6-3 to TRBJ1-2, with D unresolved. Germline CDR1 and CDR2: MNHEY and SVGEGT. The CDR3 is 16 amino acids. V lost 5 bases, J lost 7 bases, and 23 bases lay in between. The CDR3 here is CASSTLDGRGWIGYTF. As DNA, the CDR3 is TGTGCCAGCAGTACCCTGGACGGTAGAGGGTGGATTGGCTACACCTTC.

This clone has a handful of counts. The rearrangement uses TRBV5-1 and TRBJ2-7; D remains ambiguous. This CDR3 has 13 residues. Between the trimmed V and J ends, which lost 0 bases and 4 bases, there was a span of 8 bases. Germline CDR1 SGHRS, CDR2 YFSETQ. The CDR3 sequence: CASSLDLRYEQYF. The CDR3 bases are TGCGCCAGCAGCTTGGACTTGCGGTACGAGCAGTACTTC.

The chain uses TRBV10-3 and TRBJ2-7; TRBD1 matches at 8 bases. The germline V gene has CDR1 ENHRY and CDR2 SYGVKD. The J segment lost 0 bases and the V segment lost 10 bases, leaving 11 bases of the junction unmatched. The CDR3 has 15 residues. The CDR3 DNA is TGTGCCACAGTGGCCCCCGGGACAGGCTCCTACGAGCAGTACTTC. Protein: CATVAPGTGSYEQYF.

This chain's CDR3 is CASWTQLAGVSYEQYF. DNA of the CDR3: TGTGCCAGCTGGACACAACTAGCGGGAGTCTCCTACGAGCAGTACTTC. V gene TRBV28 combines with J gene TRBJ2-7, with TRBD2 matching 11 bases. The V gene's germline CDR1 is MDHEN and CDR2 SYDVKM. The CDR3 covers 16 residues. V lost 8 bases, J lost 0 bases, and 9 bases stayed unmatched.

V gene TRBV6-5 combines with J gene TRBJ1-4; the D is unclear. V shed 4 bases and J shed 10 bases, with 7 bases lying between them. This CDR3 has 11 amino acids. Germline CDR1 reads MNHEY; CDR2 reads SVGAGI. In DNA form, the CDR3 reads TGTGCCAGCAGTTGGGCGGGAAAACTGTTTTTT. Translated, it gives CASSWAGKLFF.

The rearrangement uses TRBV9 and TRBJ2-2, with D maybe TRBD1 (5 bases). Germline CDR1 and CDR2: SGDLS and YYNGEE. The CDR3 extends over 14 amino acids. V was trimmed by 4 bases and J by 4 bases, leaving 11 bases between them. CDR3 nucleotide sequence: TGTGCCAGCAGCCGACTCCAGGGCACCGGGGAGCTGTTTTTT. This sequence encodes CASSRLQGTGELFF.

This chain connects TRBV30 to TRBJ1-1, with D tentatively TRBD1 (5 bases). In germline, CDR1 is GTSNPN, CDR2 SVGIG (reference sequence). CDR3 size: 14 residues. Trimming pared 1 base from V and 0 bases from J, leaving 9 bases between. CDR3: CAWSDYRMNTEAFF. CDR3 sequence (DNA): TGTGCCTGGAGTGACTACAGGATGAACACTGAAGCTTTCTTT.

V usage is TRBV3-1 (or the pseudogene TRBV3-2) and J usage is TRBJ1-2; TRBD1 matches at 7 bases. Germline V gene data show CDR1 as LGHDT and CDR2 as YNNKEL (reference sequence). The CDR3 runs to 18 residues. With V trimmed by 0 bases and J by 0 bases, 10 bases remained unmatched. Written as DNA, the CDR3 is TGTGCCAGCAGCCAAGAAGGGGACAGATCAAGACCTAACTATGGCTACACCTTC. This encodes CASSQEGDRSRPNYGYTF.

CDR3 loop: CASSDRAGRHQETQYF. The CDR3 DNA reads TGTGCCAGCAGTGACCGGGCGGGAAGACATCAAGAGACCCAGTACTTC. This sequence joins TRBV2 and TRBJ2-5; a weak D match, TRBD2 (6 bases). Germline V gene lookup returns CDR1 SNHLY and CDR2 FYNNEI. The CDR3 is 16 amino acids. V lost 3 bases and J 2 bases, leaving 16 bases between the germline ends.